A single sample gave rise to the 26 T cell receptor beta chains below, sequenced in a study of cytomegalovirus exposure and HLA in healthy donors. 60 Vbeta and 13 Jbeta primers were used in PCR. This table comes from immunoSEQ multiplex PCR, and its TCRdb copy is limited to in-frame clones, with some not included. The table lists over 100,000 clones, approximately 70% of them singletons. The sequenced material came from PBMCs. These receptors all stem from a man aged 25 to 40 in good health and CMV-seropositive.

The V gene is TRBV2, the J gene TRBJ1-1; D remains unclear. In germline, CDR1 is SNHLY, CDR2 FYNNEI. With 0 bases removed from V and 1 base from J, the gap between germline ends came to 6 bases. This CDR3 is built from 14 residues. In nucleotides, the CDR3 is TGTGCCAGCAGTGAAGCAACACAGAACACTGAAGCTTTCTTT. It encodes CASSEATQNTEAFF.

Points on this clone: The same CDR3 arises from other DNA sequences in this sample as well. In DNA, the CDR3 is TGCGCCAGCAGCCAAGATACTAGCAGGGAGACCCAGTACTTC. Translated, it gives CASSQDTSRETQYF. The V call is TRBV4-3, the J call TRBJ2-5; D possibly corresponds to TRBD2 (6 bases). Germline values: CDR1 LGHNA, CDR2 YSLEER. V was pared by 0 bases and J by 5 bases, with 10 bases between. The length of the CDR3 is 14 residues.

The J gene is TRBJ2-7, the V gene TRBV27; 8 nucleotides match TRBD2. CDR3 length: 13 residues. The V segment lost 5 bases and the J segment 4 bases; nucleotides outside the gene matches: 4. Per germline, CDR1 MNHEY and CDR2 SMNVEV (reference sequence). CDR3 sequence (DNA): TGTGCCAGCAGTGCGGGGGGCGGGTACGAGCAGTACGTC. Translating gives CASSAGGGYEQYV.

The chain is built from TRBV2 and TRBJ2-5; D might be TRBD2 (6 bases). Judging by the DNA end, TRBJ2-7 fits better; the J call may be wrong. The V gene's germline CDR1 is SNHLY and CDR2 FYNNEI. The CDR3 is 16 amino acids. The CDR3 loop is CASSEASAGSSYEQYF. CDR3 nucleotides: TGTGCCAGCAGTGAAGCGTCGGCGGGAAGCTCCTACGAGCAGTACTTC.

This clone was detected only a few times. This rearrangement joins TRBV30 to TRBJ1-2; no definite D call. The CDR3 has 13 residues. V shed 5 bases and J shed 6 bases, with 16 bases lying between them. Germline CDR1 reads GTSNPN; CDR2 reads SVGIG (reference sequence). The CDR3 spells CAWVLREYDGYTF. The CDR3 region has the DNA TGTGCCTGGGTGTTGAGGGAATATGATGGCTACACCTTC.

A few counts support this clone. The chain carries TRBV30 and TRBJ2-3; 10 nucleotides agree with TRBD2. Germline CDR1 is GTSNPN and CDR2 is SVGIG (reference sequence). The CDR3 extends over 16 amino acids. Unmatched junction bases numbered 15, after V lost 7 bases and J lost 5 bases. CDR3 nucleotide sequence: TGTGCCTCCTACCGGGGGCCTAGCGGGAGCGGAGATACGCAGTATTTT. Amino acids: CASYRGPSGSGDTQYF.

The V and J genes are TRBV29-1 and TRBJ2-3, with D unresolved. The germline V and J ends were trimmed by 5 bases and 5 bases, with 5 bases remaining between them. Germline V gene lookup returns CDR1 SQVTM and CDR2 ANQGSEA. The CDR3 contains 10 residues. CDR3 nucleotide sequence: TGCAGCGTTTTCAGAGATACGCAGTATTTT. Translated, it gives CSVFRDTQYF.

V is TRBV7-8 and J is TRBJ2-3; possibly TRBD2 for D (5 bases). The CDR3 is made up of 15 amino acids. Trimming pared 3 bases from V and 0 bases from J, leaving 10 bases between. Germline lookup yields CDR1 SGHVS and CDR2 FQNEAQ. In DNA, the CDR3 is TGTGCCAGCAGCTTGGGCGGGTTGAGCACAGATACGCAGTATTTT. Translated, it gives CASSLGGLSTDTQYF. The entire variable domain, with the rest obtained from reference TRBV7-8 and TRBJ2-3, is as follows: GAGVSQSPRYKVAKRGQDVALRCDPISGHVSLFWYQQALGQGPEFLTYFQNEAQLDKSGLPSDRFFAERPEGSVSTLKIQRTQQEDSAVYLCASSLGGLSTDTQYFGPGTRLTVL.

The table lists this clone with a count of one. The J gene is TRBJ2-1, the V gene TRBV30; D gene unclear. The CDR3 is 14 residues long. Deletions cut 1 base from V and 2 bases from J, with 9 bases between. Germline CDR1 is GTSNPN and CDR2 is SVGIG (reference sequence). CDR3 sequence: CAWSEKPPYNEQFF. The CDR3 DNA reads as TGTGCCTGGAGTGAAAAGCCCCCCTACAATGAGCAGTTCTTC.

This rearrangement joins TRBV28 to TRBJ2-3; 8 bases fit TRBD1. The CDR3 is made up of 15 amino acids. Trimming cost V 6 bases and J 0 bases; bases outside gene matches: 5. CDR1 is MDHEN and CDR2 is SYDVKM in the germline V gene. In DNA, the CDR3 is TGTGCCAGCAGCACAACAGGGGGGAGCACAGATACGCAGTATTTT. Protein: CASSTTGGSTDTQYF.

This chain joins TRBV7-3 and TRBJ2-1; 9 positions agree with TRBD2. The CDR3 is made up of 15 amino acids. Germline loops: CDR1 SGHTA, CDR2 FQGTGA. The V gene end was trimmed by 2 bases and the J gene end by 3 bases; junction bases not matched to a gene: 2. CDR3 in amino acids: CASSLSSGVYNEQFF. CDR3 in DNA: TGTGCCAGCAGCTTATCTAGCGGGGTCTACAATGAGCAGTTCTTC.

This chain links TRBV5-1 with TRBJ2-7; 7 bases are a match to TRBD1. This CDR3 contains 15 residues. Germline loops: CDR1 SGHRS, CDR2 YFSETQ. V dropped 1 base and J dropped 4; count of bases not matched to a gene: 8. The CDR3: CASSLHLGTAYEQYV. CDR3 nucleotides: TGCGCCAGCAGCTTGCATCTGGGGACAGCTTACGAGCAGTACGTC.

The chain joins TRBV27 to TRBJ1-5; D remains unclear. Germline-derived CDR1 and CDR2 are MNHEY and SMNVEV (reference sequence). V lost 6 bases, J lost 2 bases, and 17 bases lay in between. The CDR3 is 16 residues long. The DNA of the CDR3 is TGTGCCAGCAGCCGCAGTCCCGCCGTGGGCAATCAGCCCCAGCATTTT. This translates into CASSRSPAVGNQPQHF.

The CDR3 loop reads CASSSLADSQETQYF. The CDR3 bases are TGTGCCAGCAGTTCACTAGCGGACTCCCAAGAGACCCAGTACTTC. This chain uses TRBV27 with TRBJ2-5; 8 nucleotides align to TRBD2. This CDR3 spans 15 amino acids. J gave up 1 base and V 4 bases, and 5 bases lay outside the gene matches. Germline V gene sequence: CDR1 MNHEY, CDR2 SMNVEV (reference sequence).

In this sample, this clone turned up once. The V gene is TRBV5-1, the J gene TRBJ2-3; TRBD1 matches at 10 bases. The CDR3 contains 17 residues. J gave up 4 bases and V 0 bases, and 8 bases lay outside the gene matches. CDR1 and CDR2 from the germline V gene are SGHRS and YFSETQ. CDR3 amino acids: CASSLALPGQGSDTQYF. DNA of the CDR3: TGCGCCAGCAGCTTGGCCCTTCCGGGACAGGGGTCAGATACGCAGTATTTT.

V is TRBV7-2 and J is TRBJ1-4; 9 bases are shared with TRBD1. V lost 0 bases to trimming and J lost 7 bases; unmatched junction nucleotides: 6. Germline CDR1 and CDR2: SGHTA and FQGNSA. This CDR3 spans 16 amino acids. CDR3 nucleotides: TGTGCCAGCAGCTTAGCCGCAGGGACAGGGTTTGAAAAACTGTTTTTT. Translated, it gives CASSLAAGTGFEKLFF.

DNA for the CDR3: TGTGCCAGCAGTTTGCATACGGTGCTAGCGGGAGGACACGAGCAGTACGTC. This translates into CASSLHTVLAGGHEQYV. The chain joins TRBV28 to TRBJ2-7, with 11 positions matching TRBD2. From germline, CDR1 is MDHEN and CDR2 SYDVKM. V trimming: 3 bases; J trimming: 5 bases; junction bases outside the gene matches: 12. The CDR3 consists of 17 residues.

A note on this clone: Germline is not matched at one junction end, which may reflect a read error. The chain is built from TRBV6-1 and TRBJ2-2; possibly TRBD2 for D (5 bases). The CDR3 spans 15 residues. Germline CDR1 is MNHNS and CDR2 is SASEGT. The CDR3 here is CASNSIDWNTGELLF. The CDR3 bases are TGTGCCAGCAACTCGATTGACTGGAACACCGGGGAGCTGCTTTTT.

This sequence joins TRBV6-5 and TRBJ2-5; tentatively, D is TRBD1 (6 bases). The better agreement between TRBJ2-7 and the DNA end casts doubt on the J call. The CDR3 spans 13 residues. CDR1 and CDR2 (germline): MNHEY, SVGAGI. In DNA form, the CDR3 reads TGTGCCAGCAGTTACCGGGACAACTACGAGCAGTACTTC. It encodes CASSYRDNYEQYF.

A few counts support this clone. The genes are TRBV13 and TRBJ2-3; D is unclear. CDR1 PRHDT and CDR2 FYEKMQ come from the germline V gene (reference sequence). CDR3 length: 16 amino acids. V was shortened by 5 bases and J by 4 bases, with 19 bases between the two germline ends. CDR3 amino acids: CASSTKRELVPDTQYF. CDR3 DNA: TGTGCCAGCAGCACCAAACGTGAGCTAGTACCAGATACGCAGTATTTT.

This chain connects TRBV4-3 to TRBJ1-1, with D possibly matching TRBD1 (5 bases). Germline loops: CDR1 LGHNA, CDR2 YSLEER. This CDR3 is 14 amino acids long. Between the trimmed V and J ends, which lost 4 bases and 3 bases, there was a span of 12 bases. In DNA form, the CDR3 reads TGCGCCAGCAGCCCTAGCGGGGCGGACACTGAAGCTTTCTTT. It translates to CASSPSGADTEAFF.

V gene TRBV5-4 combines with J gene TRBJ2-1; D gene ambiguous. The V end was cut by 3 bases, the J end by 7 bases, with 23 bases between. In germline, CDR1 is SGHNT, CDR2 YYREEE (reference sequence). The CDR3 has 17 residues. CDR3 bases: TGTGCCAGCAGCTCCCCCTCATTTATTAGGAGTCGGAATGAGCAGTTCTTC. Protein sequence: CASSSPSFIRSRNEQFF.

V is TRBV4-2 and J is TRBJ2-7; 7 bases fit TRBD2. The germline gives CDR1 LGHNA, CDR2 YNFKEQ. The CDR3 length is 14 residues. Trimming cost V 0 bases and J 9 bases; bases outside gene matches: 8. The CDR3 sequence: CASSQDRLTGGQYF. Here the CDR3 DNA reads TGTGCCAGCAGCCAAGACCGGCTGACGGGGGGGCAGTACTTC.

The table lists this clone with a count of one. The chain carries TRBV6-5 and TRBJ1-1; TRBD1 matches 9 bases. Germline V CDR1 and CDR2: MNHEY, SVGAGI. Trimming cost V 11 bases and J 1 base; bases outside gene matches: 5. This CDR3 has 13 residues. The CDR3 DNA reads as TGTGCCGAGAGGGACAGGGAGAACACTGAAGCTTTCTTT. It translates to CAERDRENTEAFF.

The V gene is TRBV2, the J gene TRBJ2-7; 8 bases fit TRBD2. After removal of 6 bases from V and 1 base from J, the junction contained 8 bases not matched to a gene. Germline loops: CDR1 SNHLY, CDR2 FYNNEI. The CDR3 is 15 amino acids. In nucleotides, the CDR3 is TGTGCCAGCAGCCCCGAGGTAGCGGGATCCTACGAGCAGTACGTC. Translating it yields CASSPEVAGSYEQYV.

The genes are TRBV7-3 and TRBJ1-2; TRBD1 agrees at 7 bases. CDR1 is SGHTA, CDR2 FQGTGA, per germline. The CDR3 extends over 15 amino acids. V dropped 5 bases and J dropped 4; count of bases not matched to a gene: 10. In DNA form, the CDR3 reads TGTGCCAGCAGCGAGTCCCCCGGGACAGCCTATGGCTACACCTTC. Translating it yields CASSESPGTAYGYTF.